This TCR beta chain was identified during a study of low-dose radiotherapy and immunotherapy resistance in tumors. This clonotype was seen ten or more times. Trimming left V 3 bases short and J 0 bases short, with 5 bases between. Germline CDR1 is LGHNA and CDR2 is YSLEER. The CDR3 contains 14 residues. The time point denotes: before trial treatment. Covering alpha and beta chains, TRAV- and TRBV-specific primers were used for the first-strand cDNA. With a constant-region primer and a V-primer adapter, TCRs were subjected to roughly 18 PCR cycles of amplification. Each CDR3 protein gets one entry after TCRdb re-called the reads with MiXCR. The table has about 89,000 distinct CDR3 sequences, under 9.5% seen once.

V usage is TRBV4-3 and J usage is TRBJ2-2; D is uncertain. This TCR was recovered from a male donor with prostate cancer. The source was PBMCs, collected before treatment. CDR3 loop: CASSQQTNTGELFF. The CDR3 coding sequence is TGCGCCAGCAGCCAGCAAACGAACACCGGGGAGCTGTTTTTT.